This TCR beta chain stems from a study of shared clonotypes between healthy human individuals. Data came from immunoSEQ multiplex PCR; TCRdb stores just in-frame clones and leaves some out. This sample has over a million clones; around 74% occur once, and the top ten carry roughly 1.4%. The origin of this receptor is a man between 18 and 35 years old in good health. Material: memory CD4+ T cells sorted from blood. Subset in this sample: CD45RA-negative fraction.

In DNA form, the CDR3 reads TGTGCCAGCAGTTTGCTGAAGGGCGGTGAAAAACTGTTTTTT. It translates to CASSLLKGGEKLFF. V usage is TRBV28 and J usage is TRBJ1-4; the D is unclear. Germline lookup yields CDR1 MDHEN and CDR2 SYDVKM. CDR3 length: 14 residues. Deletions cut 3 bases from V and 7 bases from J, with 12 bases between.